This T cell receptor beta chain was obtained from a study of T cells in Graves' hyperthyroidism and ophthalmopathy. At the level of the study: Pretreatment peripheral blood was obtained at initial diagnosis. Points from the study as a whole: The authors' 13 V-J model separated ophthalmopathy from stable hyperthyroidism. Among thyroid clonotypes expanded above 0.001, most also appeared in blood.

This clonotype was seen ten or more times. No antigen is known for it. RNA transcripts provided the source from which TCR beta CDR3 regions were amplified. A set of HTBI primers served as the primers for a first-round RT-PCR of the TCR CDR3. TCRdb reprocessed the multiplex PCR reads via MiXCR and lists one record per CDR3 protein. Of 250,000 to 300,000 distinct CDR3 sequences listed, 10% to 15% are singletons. The authors took PBMCs from 7.5 to 10 ml fresh peripheral blood. Germline CDR1 and CDR2: GTSNPN and SVGIG (reference sequence). Trimming removed 6 bases from V and 3 bases from J, with 11 bases in between. This CDR3 is built from 12 residues.

This TCR came from a woman aged 30 to 39 with Graves' hyperthyroidism that later progressed to Graves' ophthalmopathy. Sequencing was carried out using blood. V usage is TRBV30 and J usage is TRBJ1-1, with D maybe TRBD1 (6 bases). CDR3 protein: CACNRDDTEAFF. The CDR3 DNA reads TGTGCCTGCAACAGGGATGACACTGAAGCTTTCTTT.